Listed below are T cell receptor beta chains from one sample, sequenced in a study of identical twins. TCRdb fed the 5' RACE reads into MiXCR, producing one record per CDR3 protein. The sample holds about 890,000 distinct CDR3 sequences, over 9% seen once. The data were also submitted as part of a second study, on yellow fever vaccine responses in identical twins.

The material sequenced was PBMCs. These receptors were collected from a woman younger than 35 in good health. The CDR3 runs from the conserved cysteine through the conserved F or W. D genes are given only for firm matches. Clone size, where shown, is once, few, many, or a class for clones that have expanded.

j_gene	v_gene	d_gene	abundance	CDR3nt	CDR3aa
TRBJ2-1	TRBV20-1	NA	NA	TGCAGTGTGCGGGGCCCGTACAATGAGCAGTTCTTC	CSVRGPYNEQFF
TRBJ2-1	TRBV11-1	TRBD2	many	TGTGCCAGCACCTCCATGTGGGGAGGGAATGAGCAGTTCTTC	CASTSMWGGNEQFF
TRBJ2-2	TRBV7-2	NA	NA	TGTGCCAGCAGCTTAGATGGGCTCCGATCCGGGGAGCTGTTTTTT	CASSLDGLRSGELFF
TRBJ1-3	TRBV10-3	NA	many	TGTGCCATCAGGACCACAGGGTCTGCTGGAAACACCATATATTTT	CAIRTTGSAGNTIYF
TRBJ2-1	TRBV7-8	NA	few	TGTGCCAGCAGCTTAGGTCGAGGGGTTGGTGAGCAGTTCTTC	CASSLGRGVGEQFF
TRBJ1-5	TRBV24-1	NA	few	TGTGCCACCAGTGTTGGCATGGGTCAGCCCCAGCATTTT	CATSVGMGQPQHF
TRBJ2-2	TRBV27	TRBD2	NA	TGTGCCAGCAGTCCAGGACTAGCGGGGGACACCGGGGAGCTGTTTTTT	CASSPGLAGDTGELFF
TRBJ2-1	TRBV12-3/TRBV12-4	NA	NA	TGTGCCAGCAGTTTCCCCCGTACTAGAGGGTCGTCGGGCTCCTACAATGAGCAGTTCTTC	CASSFPRTRGSSGSYNEQFF
TRBJ2-1	TRBV5-6	NA	NA	TGTGCCAGCAGCTTGTCCCCGGGGTCTACCTACAATGAGCAGTTCTTC	CASSLSPGSTYNEQFF
TRBJ2-3	TRBV4-1	TRBD1	few	TGCGCCAGCAGCCAACGAGAACCGGGACAGGGTATAGATACGCAGTATTTT	CASSQREPGQGIDTQYF
TRBJ2-2	TRBV3-1	NA	few	TGTGCCAGCAAGGAAATCGGGGGGGAGCTGTTTTTT	CASKEIGGELFF
TRBJ2-1	TRBV25-1	NA	NA	TGTGCCAGCAGTGAGCCGAACTACAATGAGCAGTTCTTC	CASSEPNYNEQFF
TRBJ1-1	TRBV20-1	NA	NA	TGCAGTGCTAGAGCCGGGACGGATTTATCGAACACTGAAGCTTTCTTT	CSARAGTDLSNTEAFF
TRBJ1-2	TRBV5-1	NA	few	TGCGCCAGCAGGTTCGACCGATCGAATGGCTACACCTTC	CASRFDRSNGYTF
TRBJ2-5	TRBV12-3/TRBV12-4	TRBD1	NA	TGTGCCAGCAGTTTGTCTCAGGGGGCAGAGACCCAGTACTTC	CASSLSQGAETQYF
TRBJ2-1	TRBV20-1	TRBD1	few	TGCAGTGCTCCTGGGACAGGGAACAATGAGCAGTTCTTC	CSAPGTGNNEQFF
TRBJ1-2	TRBV24-1	NA	few	TGTGCCACCAGTGATCCGGGAGAGCGGGGAGAAGGCTACACCTTC	CATSDPGERGEGYTF
TRBJ2-1	TRBV6-5	TRBD2	few	TGTGCCAGCAGTTCCGTGAGAAGCACTAGCGAGGGTACTGAGCAGTTCTTC	CASSSVRSTSEGTEQFF
TRBJ1-2	TRBV12-3/TRBV12-4	TRBD1	many	TGTGCCAGCAGCCCGGGACAGGGGAACTATGGCTACACCTTC	CASSPGQGNYGYTF
TRBJ1-2	TRBV9	TRBD1	few	TGTGCCAGCAGCGGGACAGGGGGCGCGTCCAGCTTC	CASSGTGGASSF
TRBJ1-2	TRBV20-1	TRBD1	many	TGCAGTGCGGATTGGACAGGGGAAAATGGCTACACCTTC	CSADWTGENGYTF
TRBJ2-3	TRBV6-2/TRBV6-3	TRBD2	few	TGTGCCAGCAGCCCGACTCCAGGACTAGCGGGGGCGAGAGATACGCAGTATTTT	CASSPTPGLAGARDTQYF
TRBJ2-2	TRBV5-1	NA	few	TGCGCCAGCAGCTTCCCGAGGGACACCGGGGAGCTGTTTTTT	CASSFPRDTGELFF
TRBJ2-3	TRBV20-1	TRBD1	NA	TGCAGTGCTATTCCCGGCCCAGGGGGCGGGGCATATACGCAGTATTTT	CSAIPGPGGGAYTQYF
TRBJ2-1	TRBV10-3	NA	NA	TGTGCCATCAGTGAGCCATCTAAAGTAGGGGATGAGCAGTTCTTC	CAISEPSKVGDEQFF
TRBJ2-3	TRBV20-1	NA	NA	TGCAGTGCTAGTCAGACCTCCCGGGGGAGCACAGATACGCAGTATTTT	CSASQTSRGSTDTQYF
TRBJ2-3	TRBV4-2	TRBD2	NA	TGTGCCAGCAGCCAAGATGAGGGACTAGCGGGAGTGGGCACAGATACGCAGTATTTT	CASSQDEGLAGVGTDTQYF
TRBJ2-5	TRBV3-1	TRBD2	NA	TGTGCCAGCACCCAACTGGGACTAGCGGGAGAACAAGAGACCCAGTACTTC	CASTQLGLAGEQETQYF
TRBJ1-5	TRBV19	NA	NA	TGTGCCAGTAGTATCATGGTCAGCAATCAGCCCCAGCATTTT	CASSIMVSNQPQHF
TRBJ2-2	TRBV12-3/TRBV12-4	NA	NA	TGTGCCAGCAACCTGGACGAGGCCACCGGGGAGCTGTTTTTT	CASNLDEATGELFF
TRBJ2-2	TRBV5-6	NA	few	TGTGCCAGCAGCTTGATATCTTTGGGGGAGCTGTTTTTT	CASSLISLGELFF
TRBJ2-7	TRBV27	TRBD2	NA	TGTGCCAGCAGGGCTAGCGGAAATTACGAGCAGTACTTC	CASRASGNYEQYF
TRBJ2-1	TRBV10-3	NA	many	TGTGCCATCAGCGAAGGTTTCTCCTACAATGAGCAGTTCTTC	CAISEGFSYNEQFF
TRBJ2-7	TRBV6-5	NA	NA	TGTGCCAGCAGTTACTCGAGGACCTACGAGCAGTACTTC	CASSYSRTYEQYF
TRBJ2-5	TRBV12-3/TRBV12-4	TRBD1	NA	TGTGCCAGCAGTGGACAGGGTTGGGAGACCCAGTACTTC	CASSGQGWETQYF
TRBJ1-5	TRBV20-1	NA	NA	TGCAGTGCTAGTCGGGTTACCAATCAGCCCCAGCATTTT	CSASRVTNQPQHF
TRBJ2-2	TRBV5-1	NA	few	TGCGCCAGCAGCTTGGCTTTCGGGCCCGGGGGCACCGGGGAGCTGTTTTTT	CASSLAFGPGGTGELFF
TRBJ2-5	TRBV5-6	NA	few	TGTGCCAGCAGCACGCTCCCGACCGCGTCGGGAGAGACCCAGTACTTC	CASSTLPTASGETQYF
TRBJ2-7	TRBV5-1	TRBD2	NA	TGCGCCAGCAGCAGGAGGGGACTAGCGGGAGAGGTCGAGCAGTACTTC	CASSRRGLAGEVEQYF